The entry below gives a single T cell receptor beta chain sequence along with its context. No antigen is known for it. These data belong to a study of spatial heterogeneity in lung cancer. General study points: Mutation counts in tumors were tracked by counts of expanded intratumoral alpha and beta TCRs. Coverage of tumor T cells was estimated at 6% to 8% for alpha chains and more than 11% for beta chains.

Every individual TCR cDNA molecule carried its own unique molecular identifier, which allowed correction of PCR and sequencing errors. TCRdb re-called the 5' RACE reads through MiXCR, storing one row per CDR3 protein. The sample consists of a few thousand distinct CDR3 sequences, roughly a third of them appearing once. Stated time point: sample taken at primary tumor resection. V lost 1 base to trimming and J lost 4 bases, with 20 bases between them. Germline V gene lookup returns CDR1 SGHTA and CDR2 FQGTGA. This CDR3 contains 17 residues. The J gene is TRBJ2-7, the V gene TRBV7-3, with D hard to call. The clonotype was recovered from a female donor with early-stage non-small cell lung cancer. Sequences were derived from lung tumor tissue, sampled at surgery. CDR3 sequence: CASSLMGSAGGDYEQYF. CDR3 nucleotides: TGTGCCAGCAGCTTAATGGGTTCGGCAGGTGGGGATTACGAGCAGTACTTC.